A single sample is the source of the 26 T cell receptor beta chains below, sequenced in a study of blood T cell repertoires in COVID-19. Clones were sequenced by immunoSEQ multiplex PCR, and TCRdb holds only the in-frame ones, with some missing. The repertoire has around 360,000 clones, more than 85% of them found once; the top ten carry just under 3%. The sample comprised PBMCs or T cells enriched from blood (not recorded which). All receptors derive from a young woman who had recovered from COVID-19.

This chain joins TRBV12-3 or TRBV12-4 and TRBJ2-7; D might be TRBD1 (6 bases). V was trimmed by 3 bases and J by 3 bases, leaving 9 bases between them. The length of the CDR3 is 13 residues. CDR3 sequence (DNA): TGTGCCAGCAGTTTTGGGGGCGGCTACGAGCAGTACTTC. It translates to CASSFGGGYEQYF.

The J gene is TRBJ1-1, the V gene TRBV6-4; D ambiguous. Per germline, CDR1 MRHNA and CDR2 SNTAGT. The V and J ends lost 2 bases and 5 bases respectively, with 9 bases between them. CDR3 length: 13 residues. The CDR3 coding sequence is TGTGCCAGCAGTGACGAGTCTGGTACTGAAGCTTTCTTT. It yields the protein CASSDESGTEAFF.

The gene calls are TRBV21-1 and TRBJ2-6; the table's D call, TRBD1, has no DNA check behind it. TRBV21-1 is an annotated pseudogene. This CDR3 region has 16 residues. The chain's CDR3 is CASSGHRGSGANVLTF. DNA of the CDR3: TGTGCCAGCAGCGGTCACAGGGGCTCTGGGGCCAACGTCCTGACTTTC.

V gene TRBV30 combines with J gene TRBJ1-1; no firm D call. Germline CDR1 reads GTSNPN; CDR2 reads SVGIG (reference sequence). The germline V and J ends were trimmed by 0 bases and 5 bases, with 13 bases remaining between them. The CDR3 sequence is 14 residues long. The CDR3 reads CAWSVRRVWTEAFF. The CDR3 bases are TGTGCCTGGAGTGTACGGAGGGTATGGACTGAAGCTTTCTTT.

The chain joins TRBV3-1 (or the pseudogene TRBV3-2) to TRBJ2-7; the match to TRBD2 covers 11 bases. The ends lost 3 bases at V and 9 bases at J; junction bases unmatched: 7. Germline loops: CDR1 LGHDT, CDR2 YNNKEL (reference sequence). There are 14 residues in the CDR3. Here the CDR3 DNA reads TGTGCCAGCAGCCACGGTCTAGCGGGGGGTTGGCAGTACTTC. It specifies CASSHGLAGGWQYF.

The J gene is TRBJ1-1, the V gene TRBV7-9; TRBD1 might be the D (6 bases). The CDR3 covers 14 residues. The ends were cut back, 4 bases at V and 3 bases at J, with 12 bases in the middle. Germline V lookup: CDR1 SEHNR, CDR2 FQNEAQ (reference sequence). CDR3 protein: CASSSPHRDTEAFF. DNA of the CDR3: TGTGCCAGCAGCTCCCCGCACAGGGACACTGAAGCTTTCTTT.

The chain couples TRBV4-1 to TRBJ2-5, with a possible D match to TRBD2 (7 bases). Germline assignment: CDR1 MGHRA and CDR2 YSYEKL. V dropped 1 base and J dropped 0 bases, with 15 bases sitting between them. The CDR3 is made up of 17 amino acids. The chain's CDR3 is CASSQAEGGSYQETQYF. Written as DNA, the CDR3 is TGCGCCAGCAGCCAAGCCGAGGGGGGGTCGTACCAAGAGACCCAGTACTTC.

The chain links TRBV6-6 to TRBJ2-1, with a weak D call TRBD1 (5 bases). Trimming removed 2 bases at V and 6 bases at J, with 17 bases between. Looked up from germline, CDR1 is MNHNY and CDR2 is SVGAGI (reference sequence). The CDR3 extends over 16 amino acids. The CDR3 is CASSYPQGGRFNEQFF. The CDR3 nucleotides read TGTGCCAGCAGTTACCCCCAGGGCGGACGGTTCAATGAGCAGTTCTTC.

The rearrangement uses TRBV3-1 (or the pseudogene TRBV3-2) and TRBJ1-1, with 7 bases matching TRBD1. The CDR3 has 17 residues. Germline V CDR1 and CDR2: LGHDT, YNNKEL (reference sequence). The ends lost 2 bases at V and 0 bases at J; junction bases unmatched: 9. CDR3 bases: TGTGCCAGCAGCCAATCCTTGACAGGGCAGCTGAACACTGAAGCTTTCTTT. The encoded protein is CASSQSLTGQLNTEAFF.

The DNA of the CDR3 is TGTGCCAGCAGCCTGCTGGGACAGGGGTTTCGCTCTGGGGCCAACGTCCTGACTTTC. It codes for CASSLLGQGFRSGANVLTF. V is TRBV5-5 and J is TRBJ2-6; 10 bases fit TRBD1. The germline V gene has CDR1 SGHKS and CDR2 YYEKEE (reference sequence). J lost 0 bases, V lost 4 bases, and 10 bases had no gene match. The CDR3 totals 19 residues.

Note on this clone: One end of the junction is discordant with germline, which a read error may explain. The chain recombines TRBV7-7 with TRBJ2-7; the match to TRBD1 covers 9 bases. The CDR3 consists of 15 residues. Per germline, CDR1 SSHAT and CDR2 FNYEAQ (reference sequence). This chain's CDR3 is CASSLGLGQGNEQYF. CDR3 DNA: TGTGCTAGCAGCTTAGGGTTGGGACAGGGCAACGAGCAGTACTTC.

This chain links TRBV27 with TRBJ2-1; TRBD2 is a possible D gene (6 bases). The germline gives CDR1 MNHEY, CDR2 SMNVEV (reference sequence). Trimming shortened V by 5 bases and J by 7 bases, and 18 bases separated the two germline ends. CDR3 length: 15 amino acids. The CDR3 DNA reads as TGTGCCAGCAGTGTCGGGACGGGGGTGTATAATGAGCAGTTCTTC. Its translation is CASSVGTGVYNEQFF.

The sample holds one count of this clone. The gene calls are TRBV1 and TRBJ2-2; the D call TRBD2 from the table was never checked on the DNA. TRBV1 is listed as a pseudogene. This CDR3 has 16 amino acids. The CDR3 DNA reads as TGCACCAGCAGCCCGGGACTAGCGGGAATCACCGGGGAGCTGTTTTTT. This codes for CTSSPGLAGITGELFF.

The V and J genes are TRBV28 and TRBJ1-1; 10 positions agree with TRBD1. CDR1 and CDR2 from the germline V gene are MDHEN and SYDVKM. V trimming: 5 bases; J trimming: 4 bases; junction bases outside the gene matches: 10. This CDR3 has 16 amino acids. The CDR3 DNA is TGTGCCAGCAGTCGGCTCCTGGGACAGGGGCCCACTGAAGCTTTCTTT. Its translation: CASSRLLGQGPTEAFF.

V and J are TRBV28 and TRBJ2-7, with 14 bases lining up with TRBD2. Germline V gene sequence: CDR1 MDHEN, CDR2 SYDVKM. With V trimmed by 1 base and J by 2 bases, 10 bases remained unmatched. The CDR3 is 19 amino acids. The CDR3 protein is CASSLLGGTSGSGAYEQYF. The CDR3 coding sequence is TGTGCCAGCAGTTTATTGGGTGGGACTAGCGGGAGCGGGGCCTACGAGCAGTACTTC.

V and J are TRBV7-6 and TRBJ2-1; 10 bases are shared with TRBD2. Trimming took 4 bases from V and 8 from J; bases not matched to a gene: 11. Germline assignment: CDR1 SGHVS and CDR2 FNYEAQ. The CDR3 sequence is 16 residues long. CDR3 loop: CASSWGAGGPSDEQFF. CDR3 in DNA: TGTGCCAGCAGCTGGGGAGCGGGAGGGCCGTCCGATGAGCAGTTCTTC. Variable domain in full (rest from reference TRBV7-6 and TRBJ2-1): GAGVSQSPRYKVTKRGQDVALRCDPISGHVSLYWYRQALGQGPEFLTYFNYEAQQDKSGLPNDRFSAERPEGSISTLTIQRTEQRDSAMYRCASSWGAGGPSDEQFFGPGTRLTVL.

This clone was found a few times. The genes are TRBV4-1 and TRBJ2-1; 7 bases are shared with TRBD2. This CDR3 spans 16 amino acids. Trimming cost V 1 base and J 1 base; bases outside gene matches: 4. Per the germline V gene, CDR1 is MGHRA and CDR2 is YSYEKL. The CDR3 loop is CASSQASSGSYNEQFF. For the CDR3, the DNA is TGCGCCAGCAGCCAAGCGTCTAGCGGATCCTACAATGAGCAGTTCTTC.

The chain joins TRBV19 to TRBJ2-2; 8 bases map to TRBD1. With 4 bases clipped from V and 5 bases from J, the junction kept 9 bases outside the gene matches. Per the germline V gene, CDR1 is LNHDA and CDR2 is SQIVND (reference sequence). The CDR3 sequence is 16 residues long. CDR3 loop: CASSRRQGRDTGELFF. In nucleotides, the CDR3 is TGTGCCAGTAGTAGGAGACAGGGGCGGGATACCGGGGAGCTGTTTTTT.

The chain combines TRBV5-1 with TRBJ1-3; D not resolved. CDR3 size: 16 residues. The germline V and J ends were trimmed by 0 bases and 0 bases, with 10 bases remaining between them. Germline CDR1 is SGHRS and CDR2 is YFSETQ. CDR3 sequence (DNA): TGCGCCAGCAGCTTGGCAGGCGCTAACTCTGGAAACACCATATATTTT. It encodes CASSLAGANSGNTIYF.

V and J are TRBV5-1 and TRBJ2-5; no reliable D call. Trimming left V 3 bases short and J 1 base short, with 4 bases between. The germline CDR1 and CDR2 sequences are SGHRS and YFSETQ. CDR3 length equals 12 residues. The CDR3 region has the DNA TGCGCCAGCAGCTACAGCCAAGAGACCCAGTACTTC. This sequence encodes CASSYSQETQYF.

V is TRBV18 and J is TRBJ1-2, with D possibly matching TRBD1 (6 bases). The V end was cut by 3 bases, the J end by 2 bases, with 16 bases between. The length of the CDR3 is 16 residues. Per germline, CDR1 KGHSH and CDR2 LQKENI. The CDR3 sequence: CASSPEYRGANYGYTF. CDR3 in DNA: TGTGCCAGCTCACCCGAGTATCGGGGGGCGAACTATGGCTACACCTTC. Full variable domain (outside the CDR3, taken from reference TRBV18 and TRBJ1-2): NAGVMQNPRHLVRRRGQEARLRCSPMKGHSHVYWYRQLPEEGLKFMVYLQKENIIDESGMPKERFSAEFPKEGPSILRIQQVVRGDSAAYFCASSPEYRGANYGYTFGSGTRLTVV.

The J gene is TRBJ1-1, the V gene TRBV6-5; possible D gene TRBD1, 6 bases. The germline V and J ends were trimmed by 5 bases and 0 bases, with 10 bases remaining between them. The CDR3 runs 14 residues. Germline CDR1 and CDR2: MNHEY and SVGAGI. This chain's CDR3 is CASSITGMNTEAFF. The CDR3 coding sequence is TGTGCCAGCAGTATTACAGGGATGAACACTGAAGCTTTCTTT.

The DNA for the CDR3 is TGTGCCAGCAGTTTCGGGACTTTCACAGATACGCAGTATTTT. Its protein is CASSFGTFTDTQYF. The gene calls are TRBV27 and TRBJ2-3; D is perhaps TRBD2 (6 bases). The V end was cut by 3 bases, the J end by 2 bases, with 9 bases between. CDR3 length: 14 residues. CDR1 is MNHEY, CDR2 SMNVEV, per germline (reference sequence).

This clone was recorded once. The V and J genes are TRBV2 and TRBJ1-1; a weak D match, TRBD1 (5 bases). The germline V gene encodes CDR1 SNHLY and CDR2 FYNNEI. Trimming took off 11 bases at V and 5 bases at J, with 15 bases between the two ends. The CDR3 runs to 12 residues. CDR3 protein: CARTAPGTEAFF. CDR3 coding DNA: TGTGCCCGCACAGCGCCAGGGACTGAAGCTTTCTTT.

The CDR3 protein is CASSQDLRDRGWETQYF. The CDR3 DNA reads TGTGCCAGCAGCCAAGATCTACGGGACAGGGGGTGGGAGACCCAGTACTTC. The V gene is TRBV3-1 (or the pseudogene TRBV3-2), the J gene TRBJ2-5; 11 nucleotides line up with TRBD1. V dropped 0 bases and J dropped 5; count of bases not matched to a gene: 8. The germline gives CDR1 LGHDT, CDR2 YNNKEL (reference sequence). This CDR3 comprises 17 residues.

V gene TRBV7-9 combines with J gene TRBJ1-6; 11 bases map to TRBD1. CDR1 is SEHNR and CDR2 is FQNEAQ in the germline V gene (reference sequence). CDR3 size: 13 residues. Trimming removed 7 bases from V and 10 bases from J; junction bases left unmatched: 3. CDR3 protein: CASTRTGGSPLHF. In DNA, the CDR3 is TGTGCCAGCACCCGGACAGGGGGCTCACCCCTCCACTTT.